This T cell receptor (beta chain) was documented in a study of blood T cell repertoires in COVID-19. Study context: The analysed material was cDNA or gDNA that came from T cells, B-cell-depleted T cells, or PBMCs.

The protocol was immunoSEQ multiplex PCR, while the TCRdb copy is restricted to in-frame clones and leaves out a portion. The table includes about 220,000 clones, roughly 75% detected once. In this sample, this clone turned up a few times. Germline V CDR1 and CDR2: MNHNS, SASEGT. The germline V and J ends were trimmed by 2 bases and 4 bases, with 9 bases remaining between them. The CDR3 length is 14 residues. The clonotype was recovered from an older woman with acute or convalescent COVID-19. This rearrangement joins TRBV6-1 to TRBJ1-3, with D perhaps matching TRBD1 (6 bases). Sequencing was performed on peripheral blood. CDR3 sequence reads: CASSEPGTGNTIYF. The DNA of the CDR3 is TGTGCCAGCAGTGAACCAGGGACAGGAAACACCATATATTTT.